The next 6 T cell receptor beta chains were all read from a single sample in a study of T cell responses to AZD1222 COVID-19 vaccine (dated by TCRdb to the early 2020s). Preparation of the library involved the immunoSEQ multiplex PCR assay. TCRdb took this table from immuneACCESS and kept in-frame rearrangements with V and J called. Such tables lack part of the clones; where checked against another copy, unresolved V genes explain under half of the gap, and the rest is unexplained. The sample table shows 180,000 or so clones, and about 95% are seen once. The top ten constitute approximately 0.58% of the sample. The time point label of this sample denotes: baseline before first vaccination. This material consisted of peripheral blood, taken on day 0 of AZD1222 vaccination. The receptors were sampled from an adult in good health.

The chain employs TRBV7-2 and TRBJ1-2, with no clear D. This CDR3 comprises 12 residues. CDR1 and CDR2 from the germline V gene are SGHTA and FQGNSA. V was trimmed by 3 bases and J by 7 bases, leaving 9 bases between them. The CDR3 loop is CASSFRRGGYTF. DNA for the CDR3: TGTGCCAGCAGCTTCCGTCGGGGTGGCTACACCTTC.

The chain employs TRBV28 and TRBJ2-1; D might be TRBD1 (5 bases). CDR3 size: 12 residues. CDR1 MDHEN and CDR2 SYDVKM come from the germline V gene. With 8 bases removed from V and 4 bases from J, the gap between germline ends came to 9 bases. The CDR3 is CASGQTYNEQFF. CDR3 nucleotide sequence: TGTGCCAGCGGACAAACATACAATGAGCAGTTCTTC.

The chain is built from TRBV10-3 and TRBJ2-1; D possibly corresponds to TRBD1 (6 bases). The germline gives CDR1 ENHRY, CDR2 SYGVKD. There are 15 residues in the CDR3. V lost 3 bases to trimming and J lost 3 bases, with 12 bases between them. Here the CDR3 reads CAISDGQWDYNEQFF. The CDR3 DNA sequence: TGTGCCATCAGTGACGGACAGTGGGACTACAATGAGCAGTTCTTC.

CDR3: CASSLRQNNSPLHF. Written as DNA, the CDR3 is TGTGCCAGCAGCTTAAGACAGAATAATTCACCCCTCCACTTT. V is TRBV11-2 and J is TRBJ1-6, with D possibly TRBD1 on 5 matching bases. The germline V gene has CDR1 SGHAT and CDR2 FQNNGV. Trimming shortened V by 2 bases and J by 5 bases, and 7 bases separated the two germline ends. CDR3 length equals 14 residues.

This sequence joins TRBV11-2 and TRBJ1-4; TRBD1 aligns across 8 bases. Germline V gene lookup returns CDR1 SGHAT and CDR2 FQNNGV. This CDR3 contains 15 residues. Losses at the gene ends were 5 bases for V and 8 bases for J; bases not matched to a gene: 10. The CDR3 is CASSPSQGALEKLFF. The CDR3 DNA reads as TGTGCCAGCAGCCCAAGCCAGGGGGCCCTCGAAAAACTGTTTTTT.

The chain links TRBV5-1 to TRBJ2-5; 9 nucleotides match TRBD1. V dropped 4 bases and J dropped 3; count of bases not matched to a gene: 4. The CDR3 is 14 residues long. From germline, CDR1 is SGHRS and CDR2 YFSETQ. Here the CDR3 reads CASSMGQGEETQYF. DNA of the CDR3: TGCGCCAGCAGCATGGGACAGGGAGAAGAGACCCAGTACTTC.